This passage covers 28 T cell receptor beta chains from one sample sequenced in a study of blood T cells in healthy people across ages. It was with a sample-barcoded 5' primer and a J-beta primer mix that a second PCR of roughly 7 to 11 cycles was run. Each CDR3 protein is one row after TCRdb ran MiXCR on the 5' RACE reads. In the table there are roughly 680,000 distinct CDR3 sequences, approximately 52% of which are singletons. The source material was blood. All receptors derive from a woman aged 80 or older in good health.

The sample holds many counts of this clonotype. DNA for the CDR3: TGCAGCGTTTCCCGGGACAGGGGGTACCGTATTCCAGAGACCCAGTACTTC. Protein product: CSVSRDRGYRIPETQYF. The gene calls are TRBV29-1 and TRBJ2-5; 11 bases align to TRBD1. The V gene's germline CDR1 is SQVTM and CDR2 ANQGSEA. The CDR3 is 17 amino acids. Losses at the gene ends were 5 bases for V and 4 bases for J; bases not matched to a gene: 15.

The chain recombines TRBV7-9 with TRBJ1-4; perhaps TRBD1 as D (6 bases). Germline CDR1 is SEHNR and CDR2 is FQNEAQ (reference sequence). The CDR3 sequence is 14 residues long. V was shortened by 5 bases and J by 7 bases, with 14 bases between the two germline ends. In DNA, the CDR3 is TGTGCCAGCAGCCGGACAGTTCAGAGTGAAAAACTGTTTTTT. This codes for CASSRTVQSEKLFF.

Only a few counts were recorded for this clonotype. The chain employs TRBV20-1 and TRBJ2-1, with D uncertain. CDR1 is DFQATT and CDR2 is SNEGSKA in the germline V gene (reference sequence). CDR3 size: 11 residues. Trimming stripped 0 bases from V and 9 bases from J, with 6 bases between. The CDR3 DNA follows: TGCAGTGCTAGAGATAATTTTGAGCAGTTCTTC. As protein: CSARDNFEQFF.

This clonotype was picked up one time. V and J are TRBV4-2 and TRBJ2-7; 7 nucleotides match TRBD2. The J segment lost 3 bases and the V segment lost 0 bases, leaving 8 bases of the junction unmatched. CDR3 length equals 16 residues. Looked up from germline, CDR1 is LGHNA and CDR2 is YNFKEQ. CDR3 residues: CASSQETGTTGYEQYF. For the CDR3, the DNA is TGTGCCAGCAGCCAAGAAACCGGGACTACCGGCTACGAGCAGTACTTC.

V gene TRBV28 combines with J gene TRBJ2-4, with D perhaps matching TRBD1 (5 bases). Matching the DNA end better, TRBJ2-7 makes the J call doubtful. The CDR3 is 15 residues long. Germline V gene lookup returns CDR1 MDHEN and CDR2 SYDVKM. The CDR3 spells CASSFFPRVPYEQYF. The CDR3 bases are TGTGCCAGCAGTTTTTTCCCCAGGGTGCCCTACGAGCAGTACTTC.

V and J are TRBV4-1 and TRBJ2-2; tentative D call: TRBD2 (6 bases). Germline V gene lookup returns CDR1 MGHRA and CDR2 YSYEKL. The CDR3 spans 14 residues. V was shortened by 1 base and J by 8 bases, with 11 bases between the two germline ends. This CDR3 reads CASSQALREGELFF. CDR3 nucleotide sequence: TGCGCCAGCAGCCAAGCCCTTCGGGAGGGGGAGCTGTTTTTT.

J is TRBJ2-5 and V is TRBV29-1; 9 bases agree with TRBD1. The V gene end was trimmed by 3 bases and the J gene end by 13 bases; junction bases not matched to a gene: 0. The CDR3 is made up of 9 amino acids. Per germline, CDR1 SQVTM and CDR2 ANQGSEA. Here the CDR3 DNA reads TGCAGCGTTGAGACAGGGGGGTACTTC. Its protein is CSVETGGYF.

This clonotype has only a few counts. A much larger clone differs from this one at a single base, so this may be a read error. The V gene is TRBV6-5, the J gene TRBJ2-3; D possibly corresponds to TRBD2 (6 bases). The V gene's germline CDR1 is MNHEY and CDR2 SVGAGI. Between the trimmed V and J ends, which lost 5 bases and 2 bases, there was a span of 11 bases. The CDR3 totals 14 residues. CDR3 DNA sequence: TGTGCCAGCAGTAGGTGCGGGATCACAGATACGCAGTATTTT. This encodes CASSRCGITDTQYF.

The chain is built from TRBV7-9 and TRBJ2-7, with D possibly matching TRBD1 (5 bases). CDR3 size: 12 residues. V lost 5 bases, J lost 7 bases, and 12 bases lay in between. Germline V gene data show CDR1 as SEHNR and CDR2 as FQNEAQ (reference sequence). This chain's CDR3 is CASSTPGWEQYF. The CDR3, as DNA: TGTGCCAGCAGCACCCCAGGGTGGGAGCAGTACTTC.

The V and J genes are TRBV3-1 and TRBJ2-5; D is possibly TRBD2 (6 bases). The CDR3 is 13 residues long. Deletions cut 0 bases from V and 5 bases from J, with 7 bases between. Per germline, CDR1 LGHDT and CDR2 YNNKEL (reference sequence). This CDR3 reads CASSQERGETQYF. CDR3 in DNA: TGTGCCAGCAGCCAAGAGCGGGGTGAGACCCAGTACTTC.

This clonotype has a handful of counts. The chain uses TRBV5-1 and TRBJ2-1; D not certain. The V end was cut by 0 bases, the J end by 8 bases, with 12 bases between. The CDR3 spans 14 residues. CDR1 is SGHRS, CDR2 YFSETQ, per germline. The chain's CDR3 is CASSLAGEVDEQFF. The CDR3 DNA follows: TGCGCCAGCAGCTTGGCCGGAGAAGTCGATGAGCAGTTCTTC.

V is TRBV28 and J is TRBJ1-2; no definite D call. Trimming removed 3 bases from V and 3 bases from J, with 5 bases in between. CDR3 size: 12 residues. Germline CDR1 and CDR2: MDHEN and SYDVKM. The DNA of the CDR3 is TGTGCCAGCAGTTTCGCGGACTATGGCTACACCTTC. It specifies CASSFADYGYTF.

The J gene is TRBJ2-7, the V gene TRBV28; TRBD2 agrees at 10 bases. Germline V gives CDR1 MDHEN, CDR2 SYDVKM. V lost 6 bases to trimming and J lost 1 base; unmatched junction nucleotides: 3. CDR3 size: 14 residues. The CDR3 nucleotides are TGTGCCAGCAGACTAGCGGGGATGTCCTACGAGCAGTACTTC. Residues: CASRLAGMSYEQYF.

The chain combines TRBV3-1 with TRBJ1-4, with D hard to call. V lost 3 bases and J lost 8, with 16 bases in between. This CDR3 contains 15 residues. The germline V gene has CDR1 LGHDT and CDR2 YNNKEL (reference sequence). Written as DNA, the CDR3 is TGTGCCAGCAGCCACCCCACCAAGGCAGCCGAAAAACTGTTTTTT. Residues: CASSHPTKAAEKLFF. Filled out from reference TRBV3-1 and TRBJ1-4, the complete variable domain reads DTAVSQTPKYLVTQMGNDKSIKCEQNLGHDTMYWYKQDSKKFLKIMFSYNNKELIINETVPNRFSPKSPDKAHLNLHINSLELGDSAVYFCASSHPTKAAEKLFFGSGTQLSVL.

Only a few counts were recorded for this clonotype. V usage is TRBV5-1 and J usage is TRBJ2-2; D unclear. V lost 0 bases, J lost 0 bases, and 6 bases lay in between. This CDR3 is 15 amino acids long. Germline CDR1 and CDR2: SGHRS and YFSETQ. CDR3 in amino acids: CASSLVGPNTGELFF. Here the CDR3 DNA reads TGCGCCAGCAGCTTGGTGGGCCCGAACACCGGGGAGCTGTTTTTT.

This clonotype appeared a few times. A much larger clone sits a single nucleotide away, making a read error possible. The chain links TRBV12-3 or TRBV12-4 to TRBJ2-7; 9 bases agree with TRBD2. The CDR3 runs to 15 residues. V was clipped by 5 bases and J by 4 bases; unmatched bases: 9. The CDR3 nucleotides read TGTGCCAGCAGTCGAGGACGAGCGGGGGGTTACGAGCAGTACTTC. Amino acids: CASSRGRAGGYEQYF.

At least ten counts were recorded for this clonotype. The CDR3 nucleotides are TGTGCCAGCAGTGAGGCCAGGGGTTCCTACAATGAGCAGTTCTTC. Protein: CASSEARGSYNEQFF. The rearrangement uses TRBV28 and TRBJ2-1; TRBD1 is a possible D gene (6 bases). From germline, CDR1 is MDHEN and CDR2 SYDVKM. The CDR3 runs 15 residues. Trimming left V 5 bases short and J 1 base short, with 12 bases between.

This sequence joins TRBV15 and TRBJ1-5; tentatively, D is TRBD1 (5 bases). The CDR3 sequence is 17 residues long. Germline V gives CDR1 LNHNV, CDR2 YYDKDF (reference sequence). V was cut by 0 bases and J by 3 bases, with 15 bases left in between. Here the CDR3 DNA reads TGTGCCACCAGCAGAGATGGAAGACCGGGGCCCAATCAGCCCCAGCATTTT. Its protein product is CATSRDGRPGPNQPQHF.

The chain uses TRBV2 and TRBJ2-6; D gene ambiguous. The V gene's germline CDR1 is SNHLY and CDR2 FYNNEI. There are 15 residues in the CDR3. The V gene lost 3 bases and the J gene lost 4 bases, with 10 bases spanning the gap. The CDR3 sequence is CASSDSNPGANVLTF. The DNA of the CDR3 is TGTGCCAGCAGTGATTCGAATCCAGGGGCCAACGTCCTGACTTTC.

Ten or more counts support this clonotype. The J gene is TRBJ2-7, the V gene TRBV12-3 or TRBV12-4, with 9 bases fitting TRBD1. CDR3 length: 15 residues. The trim removed 2 bases at V and 1 base at J, leaving 3 bases unmatched. The CDR3 is CASSLSGTGSYEQYF. For the CDR3, the DNA is TGTGCCAGCAGTTTATCCGGGACAGGGTCCTACGAGCAGTACTTC.

This clonotype came up once. The chain couples TRBV7-2 to TRBJ2-5, with a tentative D call TRBD2 (6 bases). This CDR3 region has 14 residues. V lost 3 bases, J lost 11 bases, and 19 bases lay in between. The germline gives CDR1 SGHTA, CDR2 FQGNSA. CDR3 sequence: CASSLDRFSGEQYF. Written as DNA, the CDR3 is TGTGCCAGCAGCTTGGATCGTTTTTCGGGGGAGCAGTACTTC.

The chain carries TRBV28 and TRBJ2-3; 9 bases match TRBD2. J was trimmed by 4 bases and V by 5 bases; bases with no gene match: 13. The CDR3 is 17 residues long. Germline CDR1 and CDR2: MDHEN and SYDVKM. The CDR3 is CASSATVAGVYADTQYF. The CDR3 bases are TGTGCCAGCAGTGCGACTGTAGCGGGAGTTTACGCAGATACGCAGTATTTT.

J is TRBJ1-1 and V is TRBV25-1, with D possibly TRBD1 on 6 matching bases. The germline CDR1 and CDR2 sequences are MGHDK and SYGVNS. The CDR3 has 14 residues. V was cut by 2 bases and J by 3 bases, with 10 bases left in between. CDR3 sequence (DNA): TGTGCCAGCAGTGAAGGGGGCTTGGACACTGAAGCTTTCTTT. It is translated as CASSEGGLDTEAFF.

The chain uses TRBV5-1 and TRBJ2-3; D is undetermined. CDR3 size: 11 residues. CDR1 is SGHRS and CDR2 is YFSETQ in the germline V gene. Trimming removed 9 bases from V and 6 bases from J, with 11 bases in between. The CDR3 DNA is TGCGCCAACACGATAGGGGATACGCAGTATTTT. Encoded protein: CANTIGDTQYF. Using reference TRBV5-1 and TRBJ2-3 for the parts outside the CDR3, the full variable domain is KAGVTQTPRYLIKTRGQQVTLSCSPISGHRSVSWYQQTPGQGLQFLFEYFSETQRNKGNFPGRFSGRQFSNSRSEMNVSTLELGDSALYLCANTIGDTQYFGPGTRLTVL.

This clonotype was picked up a small number of times. The V call is TRBV20-1, the J call TRBJ2-2; 11 nucleotides match TRBD2. Germline V gene data show CDR1 as DFQATT and CDR2 as SNEGSKA (reference sequence). This CDR3 contains 14 residues. Trimming took 5 bases from V and 8 from J; bases not matched to a gene: 7. The DNA of the CDR3 is TGCAGTGCTTCAACTAGCGGGAGCGGGGGGGAGCTGTTTTTT. It specifies CSASTSGSGGELFF.

This chain links TRBV7-9 with TRBJ1-2; D gene unclear. V was trimmed by 4 bases and J by 0 bases, leaving 9 bases between them. Germline V lookup: CDR1 SEHNR, CDR2 FQNEAQ (reference sequence). The CDR3 is 14 amino acids. The CDR3 DNA is TGTGCCAGCAGCTCCGGGTGGTCTAACTATGGCTACACCTTC. This gives the protein CASSSGWSNYGYTF. The entire variable domain, with the rest obtained from reference TRBV7-9 and TRBJ1-2, is as follows: DTGVSQNPRHKITKRGQNVTFRCDPISEHNRLYWYRQTLGQGPEFLTYFQNEAQLEKSRLLSDRFSAERPKGSFSTLEIQRTEQGDSAMYLCASSSGWSNYGYTFGSGTRLTVV.

CDR3 loop: CASSSAPGGPYNEQFF. For the CDR3, the DNA is TGCGCCAGCAGCTCGGCCCCGGGAGGGCCTTACAATGAGCAGTTCTTC. This chain connects TRBV5-1 to TRBJ2-1; 8 positions agree with TRBD2. V gave up 3 bases and J gave up 4 bases; unmatched junction bases: 9. The germline gives CDR1 SGHRS, CDR2 YFSETQ. The CDR3 covers 16 residues. Supplemented by reference TRBV5-1 and TRBJ2-1, the full variable domain reads KAGVTQTPRYLIKTRGQQVTLSCSPISGHRSVSWYQQTPGQGLQFLFEYFSETQRNKGNFPGRFSGRQFSNSRSEMNVSTLELGDSALYLCASSSAPGGPYNEQFFGPGTRLTVL.

This clonotype was recorded at least ten times. The DNA for the CDR3 is TGTGCCAGCAGCCCCCCGGCGGCGCGGGGATCCTACGAGCAGTACTTC. Its translation: CASSPPAARGSYEQYF. The rearrangement joins TRBV3-1 to TRBJ2-7; D is perhaps TRBD2 (6 bases). Germline CDR1 is LGHDT and CDR2 is YNNKEL (reference sequence). Trimming pared 4 bases from V and 1 base from J, leaving 17 bases between. The CDR3 consists of 16 residues.